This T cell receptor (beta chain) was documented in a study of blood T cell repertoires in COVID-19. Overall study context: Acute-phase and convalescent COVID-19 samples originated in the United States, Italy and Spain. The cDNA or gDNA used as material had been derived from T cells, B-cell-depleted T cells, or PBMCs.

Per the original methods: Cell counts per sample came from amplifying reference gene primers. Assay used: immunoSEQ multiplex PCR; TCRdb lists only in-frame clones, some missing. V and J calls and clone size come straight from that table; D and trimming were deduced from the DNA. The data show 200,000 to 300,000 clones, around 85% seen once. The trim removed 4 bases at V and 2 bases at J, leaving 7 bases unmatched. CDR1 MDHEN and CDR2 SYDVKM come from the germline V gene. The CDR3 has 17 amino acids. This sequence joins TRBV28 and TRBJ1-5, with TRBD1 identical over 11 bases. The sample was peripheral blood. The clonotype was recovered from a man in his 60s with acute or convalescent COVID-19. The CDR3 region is CASSSSGTGGRNQPQHF. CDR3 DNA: TGTGCCAGCAGTTCATCCGGGACAGGGGGGCGCAATCAGCCCCAGCATTTT.